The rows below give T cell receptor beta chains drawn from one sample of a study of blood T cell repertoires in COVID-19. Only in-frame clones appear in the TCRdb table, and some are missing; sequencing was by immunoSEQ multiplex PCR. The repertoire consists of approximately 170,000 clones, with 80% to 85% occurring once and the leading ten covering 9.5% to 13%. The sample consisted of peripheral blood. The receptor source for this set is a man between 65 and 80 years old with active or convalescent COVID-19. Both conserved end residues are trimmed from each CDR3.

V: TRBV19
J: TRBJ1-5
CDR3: ASSPQDRGGNQPQH

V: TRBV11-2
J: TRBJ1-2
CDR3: ASSPGGKVVTGYT

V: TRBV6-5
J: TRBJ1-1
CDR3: ASSYGTGGGTEAF

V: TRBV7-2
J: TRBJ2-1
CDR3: ASSSPGSQGKQF

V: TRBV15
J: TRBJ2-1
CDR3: ATSRDRVSSYNEQF

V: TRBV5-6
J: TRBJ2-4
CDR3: ASSADTSLAKNIQY

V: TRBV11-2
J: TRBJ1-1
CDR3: ASSIDRVYTEAF

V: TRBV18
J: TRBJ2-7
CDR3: ASSPNTYEQY

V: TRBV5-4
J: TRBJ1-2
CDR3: ASSFDRGLGGYT

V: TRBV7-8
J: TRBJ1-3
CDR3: ASSLRSRGNTIY

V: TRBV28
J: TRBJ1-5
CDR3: ASSRQFWGNQPQH

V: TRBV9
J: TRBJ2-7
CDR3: ASSVGRAGEQY

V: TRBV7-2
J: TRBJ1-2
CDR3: ASSVVQGTEGYT

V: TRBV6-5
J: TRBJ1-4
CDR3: ASSYYGTGDEKLF

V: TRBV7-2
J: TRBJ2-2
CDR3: ASNRDTDTGELF

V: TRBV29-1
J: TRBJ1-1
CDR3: SVERGRANTEAF

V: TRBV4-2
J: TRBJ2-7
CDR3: ASSPRWRQPYEQY

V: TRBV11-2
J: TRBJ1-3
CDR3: ASSLSIGNTIY

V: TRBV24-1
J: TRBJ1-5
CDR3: ATSDLKGGHQPQH

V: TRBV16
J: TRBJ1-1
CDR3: ASSQFREGTEAF

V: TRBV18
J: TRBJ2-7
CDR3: ASSPRQGHEQY